A single sample gave rise to the 32 T cell receptor beta chains below, sequenced in a study of early stage breast cancer tumors. Here immunoSEQ multiplex PCR was the method, and the copy in TCRdb shows in-frame clones only, minus some. The sample records roughly 30,000 clones, roughly 81% being singletons. Sequencing was performed on blood. Receptors originate from a person aged 35-50 years with breast cancer.

This rearrangement joins TRBV5-5 to TRBJ2-7; D might be TRBD2 (6 bases). The CDR3 is 13 amino acids. The V gene's germline CDR1 is SGHKS and CDR2 YYEKEE (reference sequence). The V and J ends lost 1 base and 3 bases respectively, with 8 bases between them. As DNA, the CDR3 is TGTGCCAGCAGCTTGTTAGCGGACTACGAGCAGTACTTC. Amino acid sequence: CASSLLADYEQYF.

V is TRBV4-1 and J is TRBJ2-1; weak D call: TRBD1 (5 bases). Trimming took 1 base from V and 0 from J, leaving 16 bases between them. The CDR3 covers 18 residues. CDR1 and CDR2 from the germline V gene are MGHRA and YSYEKL. In DNA, the CDR3 is TGCGCCAGCAGCCAAGTTGACATGGGGCAGAGCTCCTACAATGAGCAGTTCTTC. This sequence encodes CASSQVDMGQSSYNEQFF.

The chain has TRBV4-2 and TRBJ2-7; TRBD2 aligns across 9 bases. The CDR3 is 16 residues long. Germline loops: CDR1 LGHNA, CDR2 YNFKEQ. Trimming took 4 bases from V and 4 from J; bases not matched to a gene: 11. The DNA for the CDR3 is TGTGCCAGCAGCCCTGAGGGCGGGAGGGTTTTGTACGAGCAGTACTTC. This sequence encodes CASSPEGGRVLYEQYF.

The rearrangement uses TRBV29-1 and TRBJ2-5, with a tentative D call TRBD1 (6 bases). Germline assignment: CDR1 SQVTM and CDR2 ANQGSEA. The germline V and J ends were trimmed by 7 bases and 5 bases, with 29 bases remaining between them. The CDR3 spans 17 residues. The CDR3 here is CSASRVSGATSGETQYF. CDR3 in DNA: TGCAGCGCTTCGAGGGTATCAGGGGCCACCTCGGGGGAGACCCAGTACTTC.

The sample holds a few counts of this clone. This chain joins TRBV6-4 and TRBJ2-3, with 10 nucleotides matching TRBD2. After removal of 0 bases from V and 0 bases from J, the junction contained 0 bases not matched to a gene. The germline V gene has CDR1 MRHNA and CDR2 SNTAGT. The CDR3 totals 16 residues. CDR3 DNA: TGTGCCAGCAGTGACTCGACTAGCGGGAGCACAGATACGCAGTATTTT. Translated: CASSDSTSGSTDTQYF.

The V gene is TRBV5-6, the J gene TRBJ2-1, with D perhaps TRBD2 (5 bases). Germline V gene data show CDR1 as SGHDT and CDR2 as YYEEEE. Trimming took off 2 bases at V and 0 bases at J, with 9 bases between the two ends. The CDR3 runs 15 residues. The CDR3 here is CASSLGSFSYNEQFF. CDR3 in DNA: TGTGCCAGCAGCTTAGGGAGTTTCTCCTACAATGAGCAGTTCTTC.

The chain recombines TRBV12-5 with TRBJ2-7; 7 bases fit TRBD2. The germline CDR1 and CDR2 sequences are LGHNT and FRNRAP. With 7 bases clipped from V and 5 bases from J, the junction kept 5 bases outside the gene matches. This CDR3 comprises 12 residues. The DNA of the CDR3 is TGTGCTAGTGTCCTGGCGGGGGACGAGCAGTACTTC. The encoded protein is CASVLAGDEQYF.

The chain carries TRBV6-5 and TRBJ2-5; no reliable D call. Germline V gene sequence: CDR1 MNHEY, CDR2 SVGAGI. Trimming shortened V by 2 bases and J by 1 base, and 8 bases separated the two germline ends. There are 14 residues in the CDR3. The CDR3 reads CASSYGASQETQYF. The CDR3 DNA follows: TGTGCCAGCAGTTACGGAGCATCCCAAGAGACCCAGTACTTC.

This chain uses TRBV7-2 with TRBJ2-7; 8 bases agree with TRBD1. Looked up from germline, CDR1 is SGHTA and CDR2 is FQGNSA. The V gene end was trimmed by 5 bases and the J gene end by 2 bases; junction bases not matched to a gene: 5. The CDR3 contains 14 residues. CDR3 coding DNA: TGTGCCAGCAGCCCCGACAGGGGAGCCTACGAGCAGTACTTC. This translates into CASSPDRGAYEQYF.

The rearrangement uses TRBV5-1 and TRBJ2-7; D perhaps matches TRBD1 (7 bases). In germline, CDR1 is SGHRS, CDR2 YFSETQ. There are 14 residues in the CDR3. V was pared by 3 bases and J by 4 bases, with 14 bases between. CDR3 loop: CASSSEGAGYEQYF. The CDR3 bases are TGCGCCAGCAGCTCCGAGGGGGCGGGATACGAGCAGTACTTC. Full variable domain (rest looked up from reference TRBV5-1 and TRBJ2-7): KAGVTQTPRYLIKTRGQQVTLSCSPISGHRSVSWYQQTPGQGLQFLFEYFSETQRNKGNFPGRFSGRQFSNSRSEMNVSTLELGDSALYLCASSSEGAGYEQYFGPGTRLTVT.

The J gene is TRBJ2-1, the V gene TRBV28, with 8 positions matching TRBD2. The V gene end was trimmed by 5 bases and the J gene end by 3 bases; junction bases not matched to a gene: 15. The CDR3 runs to 18 residues. Germline V gene lookup returns CDR1 MDHEN and CDR2 SYDVKM. This chain's CDR3 is CASSLLGGLTSDYNEQFF. The DNA of the CDR3 is TGTGCCAGCAGTCTACTTGGGGGGTTGACTAGCGACTACAATGAGCAGTTCTTC.

The rearrangement links TRBV5-6 to TRBJ1-4; D unresolved. Germline loops: CDR1 SGHDT, CDR2 YYEEEE. The CDR3 length is 16 residues. Deletions cut 0 bases from V and 3 bases from J, with 12 bases between. Here the CDR3 reads CASSLGAGMANEKLFF. The CDR3 nucleotides are TGTGCCAGCAGCTTGGGGGCTGGGATGGCTAATGAAAAACTGTTTTTT.

This clone appeared once. This chain connects TRBV6-1 to TRBJ2-7; a possible D gene is TRBD1 (6 bases). The CDR3 extends over 15 amino acids. With 2 bases removed from V and 6 bases from J, the gap between germline ends came to 17 bases. CDR1 and CDR2 (germline): MNHNS, SASEGT. CDR3 sequence: CASSESPGESTEQYF. CDR3 sequence (DNA): TGTGCCAGCAGTGAATCTCCAGGGGAATCAACCGAGCAGTACTTC.

This clone was seen more than once but under ten times. V is TRBV27 and J is TRBJ2-2; D possibly matches TRBD1 or TRBD2 (5 bases each). CDR3 size: 15 residues. Trimming took off 3 bases at V and 6 bases at J, with 14 bases between the two ends. From germline, CDR1 is MNHEY and CDR2 SMNVEV (reference sequence). The CDR3 protein is CASSFGFWDAGELFF. The CDR3 region has the DNA TGTGCCAGCAGTTTTGGTTTTTGGGACGCCGGGGAGCTGTTTTTT.

The chain carries TRBV2 and TRBJ2-7; unclear D gene. The V end lost 4 bases, the J end lost 4 bases, and 2 bases lay between the germline ends. CDR1 is SNHLY, CDR2 FYNNEI, per germline. The CDR3 loop spans 10 amino acids. The CDR3 loop is CASSGYEQYF. The CDR3 DNA sequence: TGTGCCAGCAGTGGGTACGAGCAGTACTTC. The variable domain in full, with the rest retrieved from reference TRBV2 and TRBJ2-7, is EPEVTQTPSHQVTQMGQEVILRCVPISNHLYFYWYRQILGQKVEFLVSFYNNEISEKSEIFDDQFSVERPDGSNFTLKIRSTKLEDSAMYFCASSGYEQYFGPGTRLTVT.

This chain connects TRBV5-6 to TRBJ2-7; possibly TRBD1 for D (5 bases). The CDR3 contains 12 residues. Germline V CDR1 and CDR2: SGHDT, YYEEEE. Trimming removed 1 base at V and 4 bases at J, with 6 bases between. The CDR3 nucleotides are TGTGCCAGCAGCTTGAACAGGTACGAGCAGTACTTC. Residues: CASSLNRYEQYF.

This clone was seen only a few times. The rearrangement links TRBV11-3 to TRBJ1-3; D remains ambiguous. V lost 4 bases, J lost 0 bases, and 7 bases lay in between. Looked up from germline, CDR1 is SGHNT and CDR2 is YENEEA. The CDR3 runs to 14 residues. The CDR3 nucleotides read TGTGCCAGCAGCTCCCGTCTCTCTGGAAACACCATATATTTT. Encoded protein: CASSSRLSGNTIYF. The complete variable domain, with remaining parts taken from reference TRBV11-3 and TRBJ1-3, reads EAGVVQSPRYKIIEKKQPVAFWCNPISGHNTLYWYLQNLGQGPELLIRYENEEAVDDSQLPKDRFSAERLKGVDSTLKIQPAELGDSAVYLCASSSRLSGNTIYFGEGSWLTVV.

Here the CDR3 reads CASAQIYRGTDTQYF. The CDR3 DNA sequence: TGTGCCTCAGCTCAAATTTACAGAGGCACAGATACGCAGTATTTT. The chain carries TRBV28 and TRBJ2-3; D is ambiguous. The CDR3 runs 15 residues. The germline V gene has CDR1 MDHEN and CDR2 SYDVKM. V was clipped by 11 bases and J by 1 base, with 19 bases between them. The whole variable domain, remainder taken from reference TRBV28 and TRBJ2-3, is DVKVTQSSRYLVKRTGEKVFLECVQDMDHENMFWYRQDPGLGLRLIYFSYDVKMKEKGDIPEGYSVSREKKERFSLILESASTNQTSMYLCASAQIYRGTDTQYFGPGTRLTVL.

The rearrangement uses TRBV2 and TRBJ2-7; tentatively, D is TRBD1 or TRBD2 (5 bases each). The germline V gene has CDR1 SNHLY and CDR2 FYNNEI. Trimming shortened V by 7 bases and J by 7 bases, and 17 bases separated the two germline ends. This CDR3 region has 13 residues. Written as DNA, the CDR3 is TGTGCCAGCATGGGGCGGCGTTCGGGGGAGCAGTACTTC. It encodes CASMGRRSGEQYF.

The genes are TRBV5-4 and TRBJ2-1; D perhaps matches TRBD1 (6 bases). Germline V CDR1 and CDR2: SGHNT, YYREEE (reference sequence). The CDR3 loop spans 13 amino acids. V was cut by 1 base and J by 8 bases, with 10 bases left in between. The CDR3 protein is CASSLNPGDEQFF. CDR3 DNA: TGTGCCAGCAGCTTGAACCCAGGGGATGAGCAGTTCTTC.

V is TRBV28 and J is TRBJ2-2; 7 bases agree with TRBD1. Trimming removed 4 bases from V and 5 bases from J; junction bases left unmatched: 7. This CDR3 has 15 amino acids. Per the germline V gene, CDR1 is MDHEN and CDR2 is SYDVKM. DNA for the CDR3: TGTGCCAGCAGTTCCCGGGACAGACTTACCGGGGAGCTGTTTTTT. Translated, it gives CASSSRDRLTGELFF. Using reference TRBV28 and TRBJ2-2 for the parts outside the CDR3, the full variable domain is DVKVTQSSRYLVKRTGEKVFLECVQDMDHENMFWYRQDPGLGLRLIYFSYDVKMKEKGDIPEGYSVSREKKERFSLILESASTNQTSMYLCASSSRDRLTGELFFGEGSRLTVL.

J is TRBJ1-5 and V is TRBV5-1, with TRBD1 matching 8 bases. The CDR3 contains 13 residues. The ends lost 4 bases at V and 5 bases at J; junction bases unmatched: 2. Per the germline V gene, CDR1 is SGHRS and CDR2 is YFSETQ. CDR3 amino acids: CASSVDRDQPQHF. The DNA for the CDR3 is TGCGCCAGCAGCGTGGACAGGGATCAGCCCCAGCATTTT.

The chain employs TRBV5-5 and TRBJ2-7, with 8 positions matching TRBD1. This CDR3 spans 17 amino acids. Germline trimming cut 0 bases from V and 1 base from J; bases unmatched to any gene: 9. Germline values: CDR1 SGHKS, CDR2 YYEKEE (reference sequence). The CDR3 DNA is TGTGCCAGCAGCTTGGTTAGTAGCGGACAGGGATCCTACGAGCAGTACTTC. This gives the protein CASSLVSSGQGSYEQYF.

The chain combines TRBV20-1 with TRBJ1-2; D is perhaps TRBD1 (6 bases). The V gene lost 5 bases and the J gene lost 12 bases, with 16 bases spanning the gap. This CDR3 comprises 11 residues. Per germline, CDR1 DFQATT and CDR2 SNEGSKA (reference sequence). The CDR3 reads CSAPSDRRHTF. The CDR3 DNA reads TGCAGTGCTCCTTCAGACAGGCGCCACACCTTC.

V and J are TRBV5-4 and TRBJ2-3, with a tentative D call TRBD1 (6 bases). Deletions cut 0 bases from V and 10 bases from J, with 9 bases between. Germline V CDR1 and CDR2: SGHNT, YYREEE (reference sequence). The CDR3 is 12 amino acids. CDR3 amino acids: CASSLEQGAQYF. In DNA form, the CDR3 reads TGTGCCAGCAGCTTGGAACAGGGCGCGCAGTATTTT.

This chain connects TRBV4-1 to TRBJ2-3, with TRBD2 matching 8 bases. The CDR3 consists of 15 residues. The V and J ends lost 2 bases and 2 bases, in that order; junction bases with no gene match: 3. Germline CDR1 is MGHRA and CDR2 is YSYEKL. CDR3 nucleotides: TGCGCCAGCAGCCAACTAGCGGGTAACACAGATACGCAGTATTTT. This codes for CASSQLAGNTDTQYF.

The V gene is TRBV7-9, the J gene TRBJ2-3; 14 bases are shared with TRBD2. The germline V gene has CDR1 SEHNR and CDR2 FQNEAQ (reference sequence). Trimming removed 5 bases from V and 0 bases from J; junction bases left unmatched: 1. The CDR3 has 16 amino acids. The DNA of the CDR3 is TGTGCCAGCAGCCGACTAGCGGGAGGGAGCACAGATACGCAGTATTTT. Encoded protein: CASSRLAGGSTDTQYF. The full variable domain, rest sourced from reference TRBV7-9 and TRBJ2-3, is DTGVSQNPRHKITKRGQNVTFRCDPISEHNRLYWYRQTLGQGPEFLTYFQNEAQLEKSRLLSDRFSAERPKGSFSTLEIQRTEQGDSAMYLCASSRLAGGSTDTQYFGPGTRLTVL.

The V call is TRBV11-1, the J call TRBJ2-6; weak D call: TRBD1 (5 bases). Germline lookup yields CDR1 SGHAT and CDR2 FQDESV (reference sequence). The CDR3 spans 15 residues. Trimming pared 5 bases from V and 3 bases from J, leaving 11 bases between. The CDR3 DNA is TGTGCCAGCAGCCTCCAGGGATATGGGGCCAACGTCCTGACTTTC. It specifies CASSLQGYGANVLTF.

This chain uses TRBV7-3 with TRBJ2-5, with D perhaps matching TRBD1 or TRBD2 (6 bases each). CDR3 length equals 13 residues. Trimming took off 5 bases at V and 5 bases at J, with 12 bases between the two ends. The germline gives CDR1 SGHTA, CDR2 FQGTGA. The CDR3, as DNA: TGTGCCAGCAGCCGGGGGCAGCGGGAGACCCAGTACTTC. This gives the protein CASSRGQRETQYF. The whole variable domain, filled in from reference TRBV7-3 and TRBJ2-5, reads GAGVSQTPSNKVTEKGKYVELRCDPISGHTALYWYRQSLGQGPEFLIYFQGTGAADDSGLPNDRFFAVRPEGSVSTLKIQRTERGDSAVYLCASSRGQRETQYFGPGTRLLVL.

This clone was recorded only once. The rearrangement uses TRBV7-9 and TRBJ1-4; 12 bases match TRBD1. In germline, CDR1 is SEHNR, CDR2 FQNEAQ (reference sequence). The V segment lost 4 bases and the J segment 5 bases; nucleotides outside the gene matches: 8. The length of the CDR3 is 17 residues. CDR3 sequence: CASSSGTGGSGNEKLFF. CDR3 coding DNA: TGTGCCAGCAGCTCCGGGACAGGGGGCAGTGGAAATGAAAAACTGTTTTTT.

This sequence joins TRBV7-2 and TRBJ1-2; no firm D call. The CDR3 consists of 14 residues. V was trimmed by 1 base and J by 4 bases, leaving 10 bases between them. Germline CDR1 reads SGHTA; CDR2 reads FQGNSA. DNA of the CDR3: TGTGCCAGCAGCTTAGATCCTGGAGGCTATGGCTACACCTTC. Translating it yields CASSLDPGGYGYTF.

The chain couples TRBV28 to TRBJ1-2, with 7 positions matching TRBD1. V lost 5 bases and J lost 3; bases outside the gene matches: 6. This CDR3 region has 14 residues. Germline V gene lookup returns CDR1 MDHEN and CDR2 SYDVKM. The CDR3 DNA reads TGTGCCAGCAGTGTACAGGGGACCCACTATGGCTACACCTTC. This encodes CASSVQGTHYGYTF.